This is a list of T cell receptor beta chains from one sample in a study of control samples from healthy donors and cancer patients. Sequencing was performed with immunoSEQ multiplex PCR; in TCRdb, only in-frame clones are kept and a portion is missing. The data hold around 110,000 clones, with more than 70% observed a single time. Source material: blood. The receptors shown here come from a woman aged 70-85 years in good health. CDR3s include the opening cysteine and the closing phenylalanine or tryptophan. Fields, in order: V gene, clone size, J gene, D gene, CDR3 protein, CDR3 DNA. The D gene is left open where the match is weak. Clone sizes are given selectively: once, few, many, or a class where the clone is expanded.

>TRBV2|.|TRBJ1-5|.
CASRARVLGNQPQHF
TGTGCCAGCAGAGCGAGAGTATTGGGCAATCAGCCCCAGCATTTT
>TRBV12-5|.|TRBJ2-3|TRBD2
CASGLGAGGLRADTQYF
TGTGCTAGTGGTTTGGGAGCGGGGGGGCTGAGGGCAGATACGCAGTATTTT
>TRBV28|.|TRBJ1-4|TRBD1
CASSSTGVAEKLFF
TGTGCCAGCAGTTCGACAGGGGTGGCTGAAAAACTGTTTTTT
>TRBV27|.|TRBJ1-1|.
CASSLQALHTEAFF
TGTGCCAGCAGTCTACAGGCCCTTCACACTGAAGCTTTCTTT
>TRBV5-4|.|TRBJ1-4|TRBD1
CASSRYGDSANEKLFF
TGTGCCAGCAGCCGATATGGGGACAGCGCTAATGAAAAACTGTTTTTT
>TRBV2|.|TRBJ1-6|.
CASRRRQGIRSPLHF
TGTGCCAGCAGACGCCGGCAGGGGATACGTTCACCCCTCCACTTT
>TRBV4-1|.|TRBJ2-1|TRBD2
CASRALAGGSYNEQFF
TGCGCCAGCAGGGCGCTAGCGGGCGGTTCCTACAATGAGCAGTTCTTC
>TRBV10-1|.|TRBJ2-4|.
CASSVGPPENIQYF
TGCGCCAGCAGTGTCGGGCCTCCAGAAAACATTCAGTACTTC
>TRBV5-1|once|TRBJ1-2|.
CASSPQWGPDGYTF
TGCGCCAGCAGCCCACAGTGGGGGCCGGATGGCTACACCTTC
>TRBV12-3/TRBV12-4|.|TRBJ2-7|.
CASSLALSYEQYF
TGTGCCAGCAGTTTAGCTCTCTCCTACGAGCAGTACTTC
>TRBV7-9|.|TRBJ2-3|.
CASSFRGGGATDTQYF
TGTGCCAGCAGCTTTCGGGGAGGGGGTGCCACAGATACGCAGTATTTT
>TRBV11-2|.|TRBJ1-4|TRBD1
CASRQGAREKLFF
TGTGCCAGTAGACAGGGGGCGAGGGAAAAACTGTTTTTT
>TRBV6-4|.|TRBJ2-1|TRBD2
CASSETSGEYNEQFF
TGTGCCAGCAGTGAGACTAGCGGGGAATACAATGAGCAGTTCTTC
>TRBV4-3|.|TRBJ1-1|TRBD1
CASSQAPSGQGRQNTEAFF
TGCGCCAGCAGCCAAGCACCCTCGGGACAGGGGCGCCAGAACACTGAAGCTTTCTTT
>TRBV4-3|.|TRBJ2-7|.
CASSQQAGTQTAYEQYF
TGCGCCAGCAGCCAACAGGCCGGGACTCAAACAGCCTACGAGCAGTACTTC
>TRBV29-1|.|TRBJ2-7|TRBD1
CSVVRGLSGEQYF
TGCAGCGTTGTCAGGGGGCTTTCGGGCGAGCAGTACTTC
>TRBV18|.|TRBJ1-1|.
CASSPLRGGTEAFF
TGTGCCAGCTCACCACTTCGGGGAGGCACTGAAGCTTTCTTT
>TRBV5-4|.|TRBJ2-3|TRBD1
CASSHHLTGGTDTQYF
TGTGCCAGCAGCCACCACTTGACAGGGGGCACGGATACGCAGTATTTT
>TRBV9|.|TRBJ2-1|.
CASSPRDYNEQFF
TGTGCCAGCAGCCCGCGGGACTACAATGAGCAGTTCTTC
>TRBV19|once|TRBJ2-7|TRBD2
CASSWTSGGAYEQYF
TGTGCCAGTAGTTGGACCAGCGGGGGGGCCTACGAGCAGTACTTC
>TRBV7-8|.|TRBJ2-7|.
CASSPDTFPYEQYF
TGTGCCAGCAGCCCCGACACCTTTCCCTACGAGCAGTACTTC
>TRBV7-9|.|TRBJ2-2|.
CASSKAAGELFF
TGTGCCAGCAGCAAAGCCGCCGGGGAGCTGTTTTTT
>TRBV7-8|.|TRBJ1-4|TRBD1
CASSRDRVGEKLFF
TGTGCCAGCAGCAGGGACAGGGTGGGTGAAAAACTGTTTTTT
>TRBV12-5|once|TRBJ2-7|.
CASAITGTYEQYF
TGTGCTAGTGCCATCACCGGTACCTACGAGCAGTACTTC
>TRBV19|once|TRBJ1-6|TRBD1
CASSLSGQGMINSPLHF
TGTGCCAGTAGCCTCTCTGGACAGGGGATGATCAATTCACCCCTCCACTTT
>TRBV12-3/TRBV12-4|.|TRBJ1-4|.
CASSLIREKLFF
TGTGCCAGCAGTTTAATCAGGGAAAAACTGTTTTTT
>TRBV6-5|.|TRBJ2-7|.
CASSYPPTYEQYF
TGTGCCAGCAGTTACCCTCCTACCTACGAGCAGTACTTC
>TRBV5-5|.|TRBJ1-3|.
CASSLAGGESGNTIYF
TGTGCCAGCAGCTTGGCCGGCGGAGAATCAGGAAACACCATATATTTT
>TRBV5-1|.|TRBJ2-1|TRBD1
CASGQGAAYNEQFF
TGCGCCAGCGGACAGGGGGCCGCCTACAATGAGCAGTTCTTC
>TRBV12-3/TRBV12-4|.|TRBJ1-1|.
CASSLESALEAFF
TGTGCCAGCAGTTTAGAATCGGCCCTCGAAGCTTTCTTT
>TRBV5-1|once|TRBJ2-6|TRBD1
CASSSYLTTGISSGANVLTF
TGCGCCAGCAGCTCCTATCTCACGACAGGGATAAGCTCTGGGGCCAACGTCCTGACTTTC
>TRBV6-2/TRBV6-3|.|TRBJ1-1|.
CASSFSGKNTEAFF
TGTGCCAGCAGTTTTTCCGGTAAGAACACTGAAGCTTTCTTT
>TRBV4-3|.|TRBJ2-1|.
CASSQENGDNEQFF
TGCGCCAGCAGCCAAGAAAACGGGGACAATGAGCAGTTCTTC
>TRBV4-1|.|TRBJ2-1|TRBD2
CASSQRPGLAGGHEQFF
TGCGCCAGCAGCCAGCGCCCTGGACTAGCGGGGGGGCATGAGCAGTTCTTC
>TRBV4-1|.|TRBJ2-7|.
CASSQHARGYEQYF
TGCGCCAGCAGCCAACATGCCAGGGGCTACGAGCAGTACTTC
>TRBV4-2|once|TRBJ2-5|TRBD2
CASSQDRGGTETQYF
TGTGCCAGCAGCCAAGACCGGGGGGGCACGGAGACCCAGTACTTC
>TRBV3-1/TRBV3-2|once|TRBJ1-4|.
CASSQDSWAAGGEKLFF
TGTGCCAGCAGCCAAGATTCATGGGCGGCCGGTGGTGAAAAACTGTTTTTT
>TRBV11-2|.|TRBJ2-1|TRBD2
CASSLGRKLAGISYNEQFF
TGTGCCAGCAGCTTAGGTCGTAAACTAGCGGGGATCTCCTACAATGAGCAGTTCTTC
>TRBV5-1|.|TRBJ2-1|TRBD2
CASSLLATSAYNEQFF
TGCGCCAGCAGCTTGCTCGCTACTAGCGCGTACAATGAGCAGTTCTTC
>TRBV5-1|.|TRBJ2-2|.
CASSLVGLETTGELFF
TGCGCCAGCAGCTTGGTAGGCCTTGAGACCACCGGGGAGCTGTTTTTT
>TRBV14|.|TRBJ1-6|.
CASSTYRDGSYNSPLHF
TGTGCCAGCAGCACATACAGGGATGGATCCTATAATTCACCCCTCCACTTT